These T cell receptor beta chains were read from a single sample in a study of human T cells and chemical hapten exposure. TCRdb re-called the RACE reads with MiXCR, one entry per CDR3 protein. Of about 30,000 distinct CDR3 sequences detected, about 5% appear once; the ten largest clones hold 5% to 7%. Source: whole blood, taken in connection with sensitization to the hapten diphenylcyclopropenone (DPC). Receptors originate from a man aged 25 to 45 with alopecia areata. Some clones in this sample may be carry-over from other donors' samples. Each CDR3 is given with its conserved first and last residue. D genes are given only for firm matches. Clone size, where shown, is once, few, many, or a class for clones that have expanded.

D gene: -
J gene: TRBJ1-6
clone size: many
V gene: TRBV12-3/TRBV12-4
CDR3 protein: CASSLGLNYNSPLHF
CDR3 DNA: TGTGCCAGCAGCCTTGGACTGAACTATAATTCACCCCTCCACTTT

D gene: TRBD1
J gene: TRBJ2-5
clone size: many
V gene: TRBV7-9
CDR3 protein: CASGPGGEETQYF
CDR3 DNA: TGTGCCAGCGGGCCAGGGGGCGAAGAGACCCAGTACTTC

D gene: -
J gene: TRBJ1-6
clone size: -
V gene: TRBV7-2
CDR3 protein: CASRGTANSPLHF
CDR3 DNA: TGTGCCTCCCGAGGGACTGCCAATTCACCCCTCCACTTT

D gene: TRBD1
J gene: TRBJ1-5
clone size: -
V gene: TRBV5-1
CDR3 protein: CASSRTGGSNQPQHF
CDR3 DNA: TGCGCCAGCAGCAGGACAGGGGGCAGCAATCAGCCCCAGCATTTT

D gene: -
J gene: TRBJ2-5
clone size: many
V gene: TRBV25-1
CDR3 protein: CASSELQETQYF
CDR3 DNA: TGTGCCAGCAGTGAACTTCAAGAGACCCAGTACTTC

D gene: TRBD1
J gene: TRBJ2-2
clone size: many
V gene: TRBV6-1
CDR3 protein: CASRMEQGSPGELFF
CDR3 DNA: TGTGCCAGTAGAATGGAACAGGGGTCGCCCGGGGAGCTGTTTTTT

D gene: TRBD1
J gene: TRBJ1-5
clone size: many
V gene: TRBV7-8
CDR3 protein: CASSPQGGIQPQHF
CDR3 DNA: TGTGCCAGCAGCCCGCAGGGGGGGATTCAGCCCCAGCATTTT

D gene: -
J gene: TRBJ2-5
clone size: -
V gene: TRBV3-1
CDR3 protein: CASSPHNAGQETQYF
CDR3 DNA: TGTGCCAGCAGCCCACACAATGCAGGGCAAGAGACCCAGTACTTC

D gene: TRBD1
J gene: TRBJ1-1
clone size: many
V gene: TRBV2
CDR3 protein: CASSSTGVFTEAFF
CDR3 DNA: TGTGCCAGCAGTTCGACAGGGGTCTTCACTGAAGCTTTCTTT

D gene: TRBD1
J gene: TRBJ2-7
clone size: many
V gene: TRBV29-1
CDR3 protein: CSAEQGINEQYF
CDR3 DNA: TGCAGCGCAGAACAGGGGATCAACGAGCAGTACTTC

D gene: -
J gene: TRBJ2-5
clone size: many
V gene: TRBV7-8
CDR3 protein: CASSPLKGGGGETQYF
CDR3 DNA: TGTGCCAGCAGCCCGCTTAAGGGGGGCGGGGGAGAGACCCAGTACTTC

D gene: TRBD1
J gene: TRBJ1-6
clone size: many
V gene: TRBV7-9
CDR3 protein: CASSLGQLIDSPLHF
CDR3 DNA: TGTGCCAGCAGCTTGGGACAGTTGATTGATTCACCCCTCCACTTT

D gene: -
J gene: TRBJ1-2
clone size: -
V gene: TRBV5-3
CDR3 protein: CARSLARSNYGYTF
CDR3 DNA: TGTGCCAGAAGCTTGGCACGATCCAACTATGGCTACACCTTC

D gene: -
J gene: TRBJ2-7
clone size: -
V gene: TRBV7-2
CDR3 protein: CASSLWGGQAYEQYF
CDR3 DNA: TGTGCCAGCAGCTTATGGGGAGGACAGGCCTACGAGCAGTACTTC

D gene: TRBD1
J gene: TRBJ2-7
clone size: many
V gene: TRBV20-1
CDR3 protein: CSASDRAHEQYF
CDR3 DNA: TGCAGTGCTAGCGACAGGGCCCACGAGCAGTACTTC

D gene: -
J gene: TRBJ2-7
clone size: many
V gene: TRBV6-2/TRBV6-3
CDR3 protein: CASSSGPRGGEQYF
CDR3 DNA: TGTGCCAGCAGCTCCGGGCCGAGAGGGGGGGAGCAGTACTTC

D gene: TRBD2
J gene: TRBJ2-3
clone size: many
V gene: TRBV12-3/TRBV12-4
CDR3 protein: CASSLAFSGSDTDTQYF
CDR3 DNA: TGTGCCAGCAGTTTAGCTTTTAGCGGGAGTGACACAGATACGCAGTATTTT

D gene: -
J gene: TRBJ1-1
clone size: many
V gene: TRBV27
CDR3 protein: CASSYKGGARWGDTEAFF
CDR3 DNA: TGTGCCAGCAGTTATAAAGGGGGGGCTCGATGGGGAGACACTGAAGCTTTCTTT

D gene: -
J gene: TRBJ1-2
clone size: many
V gene: TRBV7-2
CDR3 protein: CASSLAGAAYGYTF
CDR3 DNA: TGTGCCAGCAGCTTAGCGGGAGCAGCCTATGGCTACACCTTC

D gene: TRBD2
J gene: TRBJ2-7
clone size: many
V gene: TRBV7-2
CDR3 protein: CASSLARGKGEYEQYF
CDR3 DNA: TGTGCCAGCAGCTTAGCGCGGGGGAAAGGGGAATACGAGCAGTACTTC

D gene: TRBD1
J gene: TRBJ1-4
clone size: few
V gene: TRBV7-2
CDR3 protein: CASSGTGATNEKLFF
CDR3 DNA: TGTGCCAGCAGCGGAACAGGGGCAACTAATGAAAAACTGTTTTTT

D gene: TRBD1
J gene: TRBJ2-2
clone size: -
V gene: TRBV12-3/TRBV12-4
CDR3 protein: CASSVWDRGLPGELFF
CDR3 DNA: TGTGCCAGCAGTGTATGGGACAGGGGGTTACCTGGGGAGCTGTTTTTT

D gene: -
J gene: TRBJ2-2
clone size: many
V gene: TRBV30
CDR3 protein: CAWSEGGGTGELFF
CDR3 DNA: TGTGCCTGGAGTGAGGGGGGCGGCACCGGGGAGCTGTTTTTT

D gene: -
J gene: TRBJ2-1
clone size: many
V gene: TRBV7-6
CDR3 protein: CASSLGETNEQFF
CDR3 DNA: TGTGCCAGCAGCTTAGGGGAGACGAATGAGCAGTTCTTC

D gene: -
J gene: TRBJ1-5
clone size: many
V gene: TRBV24-1
CDR3 protein: CATFTPVAGIQPQHF
CDR3 DNA: TGTGCCACCTTTACTCCCGTTGCAGGGATTCAGCCCCAGCATTTT

D gene: -
J gene: TRBJ2-5
clone size: many
V gene: TRBV12-3/TRBV12-4
CDR3 protein: CASSLTGVETQYF
CDR3 DNA: TGTGCCAGCAGTTTGACCGGGGTGGAGACCCAGTACTTC

D gene: TRBD1
J gene: TRBJ2-1
clone size: many
V gene: TRBV29-1
CDR3 protein: CSVEGDREYNEQFF
CDR3 DNA: TGCAGCGTTGAAGGGGACAGGGAATACAATGAGCAGTTCTTC

D gene: TRBD1
J gene: TRBJ1-1
clone size: many
V gene: TRBV14
CDR3 protein: CASSPLGQGVTEAFF
CDR3 DNA: TGTGCCAGCAGCCCATTGGGACAGGGAGTTACTGAAGCTTTCTTT

D gene: -
J gene: TRBJ2-5
clone size: many
V gene: TRBV7-8
CDR3 protein: CASGPRTDLETQYF
CDR3 DNA: TGTGCCAGCGGCCCGCGGACAGACCTAGAGACCCAGTACTTC

D gene: TRBD2
J gene: TRBJ2-5
clone size: many
V gene: TRBV6-2/TRBV6-3
CDR3 protein: CASRRLSGSAETQYF
CDR3 DNA: TGTGCCAGCAGAAGACTTAGCGGGAGTGCAGAGACCCAGTACTTC

D gene: TRBD2
J gene: TRBJ2-2
clone size: many
V gene: TRBV24-1
CDR3 protein: CATSDLPASGNTGELFF
CDR3 DNA: TGTGCCACCAGTGATTTGCCGGCTAGCGGGAACACCGGGGAGCTGTTTTTT

D gene: -
J gene: TRBJ2-1
clone size: many
V gene: TRBV5-5
CDR3 protein: CASSLNGNEQFF
CDR3 DNA: TGTGCCAGCAGCCTTAATGGGAATGAGCAGTTCTTC